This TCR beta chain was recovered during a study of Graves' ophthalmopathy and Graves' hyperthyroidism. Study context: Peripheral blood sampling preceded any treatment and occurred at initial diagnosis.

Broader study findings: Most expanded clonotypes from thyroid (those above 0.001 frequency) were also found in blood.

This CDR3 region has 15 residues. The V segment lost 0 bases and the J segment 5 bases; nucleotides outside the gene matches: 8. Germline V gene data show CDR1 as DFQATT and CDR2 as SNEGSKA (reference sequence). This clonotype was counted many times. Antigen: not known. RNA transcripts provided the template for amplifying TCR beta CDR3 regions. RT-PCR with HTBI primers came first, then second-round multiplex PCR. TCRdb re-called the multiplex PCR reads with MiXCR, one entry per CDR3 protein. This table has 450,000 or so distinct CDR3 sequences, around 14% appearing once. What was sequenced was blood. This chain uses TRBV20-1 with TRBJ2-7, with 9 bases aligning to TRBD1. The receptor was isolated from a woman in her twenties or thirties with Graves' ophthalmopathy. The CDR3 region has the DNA TGCAGTGCTAGAGATCGCGGACAGGGGAGGCACGAGCAGTACTTC. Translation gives CSARDRGQGRHEQYF.